These 2 T cell receptor beta chains were all obtained from the same sample, sequenced in a study of identifying expanded T cells in peripheral blood. Repertoires were generated with immunoSEQ multiplex PCR, while TCRdb's copy carries only in-frame clones and drops some. The sample records 70,000 or so clones, roughly 88% being singletons. The source material was blood. The receptors shown here come from a person aged 18 to 70 in good health.

The chain links TRBV9 to TRBJ2-2; 13 bases line up with TRBD2. Germline assignment: CDR1 SGDLS and CDR2 YYNGEE. The CDR3 totals 22 residues. Losses at the gene ends were 2 bases for V and 2 bases for J; bases not matched to a gene: 18. CDR3 in amino acids: CASSVGTLGLAGAPGNTGELFF. The CDR3, as DNA: TGTGCCAGCAGCGTGGGGACCTTAGGACTAGCGGGGGCCCCAGGTAACACCGGGGAGCTGTTTTTT.

This rearrangement joins TRBV9 to TRBJ1-5; 8 nucleotides agree with TRBD1. The junction had 23 bases not matched to a gene; V was cut back by 0 bases and J by 0 bases. From germline, CDR1 is SGDLS and CDR2 YYNGEE. The CDR3 consists of 23 residues. As DNA, the CDR3 is TGTGCCAGCAGCGTAGTGCTAGGGGACAGGATATTCTACCCGTCTTATAGCAATCAGCCCCAGCATTTT. Its translation is CASSVVLGDRIFYPSYSNQPQHF.